This entry concerns a single T cell receptor (beta chain). Produced via immunoSEQ multiplex PCR; TCRdb's table is partial and in-frame only. The data contain more than 55,000 clones, approximately 90% of them singletons. The source of the sample is a study of T cell changes during pregnancy in multiple sclerosis. Germline V gene data show CDR1 as MDHEN and CDR2 as SYDVKM. V lost 6 bases and J 4 bases, leaving 12 bases between the germline ends. The CDR3 extends over 13 amino acids. The chain joins TRBV28 to TRBJ1-2; no clear D gene. The TCR comes from a female donor with multiple sclerosis, enrolled in a pregnancy study. The starting material was peripheral blood, obtained in the second trimester of pregnancy. This CDR3 reads CASSLALSYGYTF. For the CDR3, the DNA is TGTGCCAGCAGCCTGGCCCTCTCCTATGGCTACACCTTC.